This TCR beta chain was sequenced for a study of PD-1 blockade in classical Hodgkin lymphoma. Turning to the study itself: Patients in the cohort were put on intravenous nivolumab, 3 mg/kg every 2 weeks.

Broader study findings: TCR diversity in CD4+, not CD8+, cells rose significantly by C4D1. As was reported, newly diagnosed patients showed lower baseline TCR diversity than healthy donors did. Whoever responded completely had baseline diversity much like that seen in newly diagnosed patients.

Germline CDR1 is MNHGY and CDR2 is SAAAGT. V shed 5 bases, J shed 0 bases, and the junction held 1 base outside the gene matches. This CDR3 is built from 15 residues. Autologous stem cell transplantation was followed by relapse in every patient, and brentuximab vedotin exposure varied. Sequencing used immunoSEQ multiplex PCR; TCRdb keeps in-frame clones, though not all of them. The profile shows some 23,000 clones, around four fifths of them singletons. Note on this clone: Its antigen remains unknown.

This receptor was taken from a human donor with classical Hodgkin lymphoma. Source: peripheral blood mononuclear cells (PBMCs), taken before the second cycle of nivolumab. The chain carries TRBV6-8 and TRBJ1-6, with 7 positions matching TRBD1. CDR3 bases: TGTGCCAGCAGTCGGGACAGCTCCTATAATTCACCCCTCCACTTT. It codes for CASSRDSSYNSPLHF.